Listed here are 14 T cell receptor beta chains from one sample, sequenced in a study of regulatory T cells in long-lasting Graves disease. Time point of the sample: persistent/refractory GD, antithyroid drugs over 5 years with positive TRAb. Extracted RNA from PBMCs served as the source of the TCR library. Assembly of TCR beta libraries relied on iRepertoire HTBI primers together with Arm-PCR of CDR3 regions. TCRdb called the multiplex PCR reads again in MiXCR, with one record for every CDR3 protein. This table has approximately 400,000 distinct CDR3 sequences, around 20% appearing once. Sequenced material: peripheral blood mononuclear cells (PBMCs), taken when the disease was refractory, from a patient treated with antithyroid drugs. The receptors originated from a female donor with Graves disease.

The rearrangement joins TRBV15 to TRBJ1-1; D not resolved. The germline V and J ends were trimmed by 3 bases and 1 base, with 6 bases remaining between them. Germline CDR1 and CDR2: LNHNV and YYDKDF (reference sequence). The CDR3 covers 13 residues. DNA for the CDR3: TGTGCCACCAGCAGTACCGGGAACACTGAAGCTTTCTTT. Translation: CATSSTGNTEAFF.

This clonotype was seen at least ten times. The rearrangement links TRBV7-9 to TRBJ2-7; D might be TRBD1 (6 bases). The CDR3 runs 16 residues. The germline V gene has CDR1 SEHNR and CDR2 FQNEAQ (reference sequence). V was pared by 4 bases and J by 3 bases, with 19 bases between. CDR3: CASSSATGSGVYEQYF. Here the CDR3 DNA reads TGTGCCAGCAGCTCCGCCACAGGGAGTGGGGTCTACGAGCAGTACTTC.

The table lists this clonotype with a few counts. The V gene is TRBV5-1, the J gene TRBJ1-2; D possibly corresponds to TRBD1 (5 bases). V lost 0 bases and J lost 2, with 8 bases in between. Germline V gene sequence: CDR1 SGHRS, CDR2 YFSETQ. The CDR3 consists of 14 residues. The CDR3 DNA follows: TGCGCCAGCAGCTTGGTGGACAAGAACTATGGCTACACCTTC. Residues: CASSLVDKNYGYTF.

This sequence joins TRBV3-1 and TRBJ1-1; maybe TRBD1 (5 bases). The CDR3 sequence is 14 residues long. CDR1 is LGHDT, CDR2 YNNKEL, per germline (reference sequence). Between the trimmed V and J ends, which lost 5 bases and 7 bases, there was a span of 17 bases. The chain's CDR3 is CASSGGPGLLEAFF. The CDR3 nucleotides read TGTGCCAGCAGCGGGGGACCGGGGCTACTTGAAGCTTTCTTT.

The sample holds many counts of this clonotype. The chain joins TRBV28 to TRBJ1-2; TRBD1 might be the D (6 bases). CDR1 is MDHEN, CDR2 SYDVKM, per germline. The CDR3 has 16 amino acids. V lost 7 bases and J lost 4, with 22 bases in between. CDR3 coding DNA: TGTGCCAGCAACATCTATCGGGGGGGGCGCAGCTATGGCTACACCTTC. This encodes CASNIYRGGRSYGYTF.

The chain couples TRBV5-1 to TRBJ2-7; D call uncertain. This CDR3 is 12 amino acids long. Germline-derived CDR1 and CDR2 are SGHRS and YFSETQ. V was shortened by 0 bases and J by 5 bases, with 6 bases between the two germline ends. In nucleotides, the CDR3 is TGCGCCAGCAGCTTGGAAGGCCACGAGCAGTACTTC. Translating it yields CASSLEGHEQYF.

A few counts support this clonotype. V and J are TRBV11-2 and TRBJ2-1; D is perhaps TRBD1 (6 bases). V lost 5 bases and J 4 bases, leaving 12 bases between the germline ends. The germline V gene has CDR1 SGHAT and CDR2 FQNNGV. The CDR3 totals 14 residues. As DNA, the CDR3 is TGTGCCAGCAGCCCAGAGGGGGATTACAATGAGCAGTTCTTC. It codes for CASSPEGDYNEQFF.

The rearrangement joins TRBV29-1 to TRBJ1-5; TRBD1 matches at 12 bases. CDR1 and CDR2 from the germline V gene are SQVTM and ANQGSEA. There are 14 residues in the CDR3. J was trimmed by 5 bases and V by 6 bases; bases with no gene match: 5. CDR3 DNA: TGCAGCGTAGCCGGGACAGGGGGCGATCAGCCCCAGCATTTT. It translates to CSVAGTGGDQPQHF.

This clonotype appeared many times. This chain links TRBV28 with TRBJ2-7; 8 positions agree with TRBD1. Germline trimming cut 3 bases from V and 4 bases from J; bases unmatched to any gene: 11. This CDR3 has 16 amino acids. Germline loops: CDR1 MDHEN, CDR2 SYDVKM. CDR3 nucleotides: TGTGCCAGCAGTTTTCAGCAGGGGGCGTTTGGATACGAGCAGTACTTC. Translating it yields CASSFQQGAFGYEQYF.

The rearrangement links TRBV5-4 to TRBJ2-5, with TRBD1 identical over 9 bases. CDR3 length: 15 residues. The V gene end was trimmed by 4 bases and the J gene end by 2 bases; junction bases not matched to a gene: 6. Germline V gene lookup returns CDR1 SGHNT and CDR2 YYREEE (reference sequence). DNA of the CDR3: TGTGCCAGCAGCACTGGACAGGGGTTTCAAGAGACCCAGTACTTC. Translating it yields CASSTGQGFQETQYF.

The table lists this clonotype with many counts. The chain couples TRBV20-1 to TRBJ1-4; TRBD1 is a possible D gene (6 bases). The V and J ends lost 1 base and 7 bases respectively, with 13 bases between them. The germline V gene encodes CDR1 DFQATT and CDR2 SNEGSKA (reference sequence). This CDR3 region has 14 residues. CDR3 nucleotides: TGCAGTGCTAGAGCCCCAGACAGGAGTGAAAAACTGTTTTTT. Translation: CSARAPDRSEKLFF.

This clonotype was seen a handful of times. This chain links TRBV6-5 with TRBJ2-1; 7 bases match TRBD2. Unmatched junction bases numbered 3, after V lost 4 bases and J lost 12 bases. Germline V gene sequence: CDR1 MNHEY, CDR2 SVGAGI. The CDR3 length is 11 residues. The CDR3 sequence: CASSSRGRQFF. As DNA, the CDR3 is TGTGCCAGCAGTTCCCGCGGGAGGCAGTTCTTC.

The V gene is TRBV11-2, the J gene TRBJ1-3; D gene uncertain. Germline V CDR1 and CDR2: SGHAT, FQNNGV. Trimming took off 5 bases at V and 6 bases at J, with 11 bases between the two ends. The CDR3 has 13 residues. The CDR3 bases are TGTGCCAGCAGCCGATTGGCGGAAAACACCATATATTTT. It encodes CASSRLAENTIYF. The whole variable domain, remainder taken from reference TRBV11-2 and TRBJ1-3, is EAGVAQSPRYKIIEKRQSVAFWCNPISGHATLYWYQQILGQGPKLLIQFQNNGVVDDSQLPKDRFSAERLKGVDSTLKIQPAKLEDSAVYLCASSRLAENTIYFGEGSWLTVV.

CDR3 loop: CASSESNRVGQPQHF. Written as DNA, the CDR3 is TGTGCCAGCAGTGAATCTAACAGGGTGGGTCAGCCCCAGCATTTT. This chain joins TRBV6-1 and TRBJ1-5; tentative D call: TRBD1 (6 bases). Trimming shortened V by 2 bases and J by 6 bases, and 14 bases separated the two germline ends. Germline V gives CDR1 MNHNS, CDR2 SASEGT. The CDR3 loop spans 15 amino acids.